This T cell receptor (beta chain) appears in the sequencing data of a study of blood T cells in healthy people across ages. This CDR3 comprises 16 residues. CDR1 is PRHDT and CDR2 is FYEKMQ in the germline V gene (reference sequence). V lost 3 bases, J lost 8 bases, and 20 bases lay in between. A sample-barcoded 5' primer and a J-beta primer mix were used in a second PCR of roughly 6 to 12 cycles. Samples each returned at least 3 million CDR3-containing paired-end reads. From the 5' RACE reads, TCRdb called clonotypes with MiXCR, one entry per CDR3 protein. The repertoire holds about 1.4 million distinct CDR3 sequences, with almost 60% as singletons.

This receptor was taken from a man aged 18 to 30 in good health. V and J are TRBV13 and TRBJ2-1; D is unresolved. The specimen was blood. CDR3 sequence: CASSFLSRWQFHEQFF. The CDR3 DNA is TGTGCCAGCAGCTTTTTGTCGAGGTGGCAGTTCCATGAGCAGTTCTTC. Drawing the rest from reference TRBV13 and TRBJ2-1, the complete variable domain is AAGVIQSPRHLIKEKRETATLKCYPIPRHDTVYWYQQGPGQDPQFLISFYEKMQSDKGSIPDRFSAQQFSDYHSELNMSSLELGDSALYFCASSFLSRWQFHEQFFGPGTRLTVL.